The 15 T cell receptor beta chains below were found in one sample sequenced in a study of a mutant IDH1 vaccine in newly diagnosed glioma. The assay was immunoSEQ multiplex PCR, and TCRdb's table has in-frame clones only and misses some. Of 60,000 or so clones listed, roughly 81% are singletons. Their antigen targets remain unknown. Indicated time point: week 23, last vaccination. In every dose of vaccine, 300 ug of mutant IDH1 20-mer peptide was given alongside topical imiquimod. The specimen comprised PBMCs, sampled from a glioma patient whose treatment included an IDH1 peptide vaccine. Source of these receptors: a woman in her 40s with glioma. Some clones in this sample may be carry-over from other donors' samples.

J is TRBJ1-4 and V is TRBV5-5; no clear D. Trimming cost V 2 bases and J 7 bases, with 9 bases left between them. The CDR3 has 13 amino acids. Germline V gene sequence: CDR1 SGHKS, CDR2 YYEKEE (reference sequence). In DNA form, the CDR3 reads TGTGCCAGCAGCTTTATTCGGGGTGAAAAACTGTTTTTT. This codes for CASSFIRGEKLFF.

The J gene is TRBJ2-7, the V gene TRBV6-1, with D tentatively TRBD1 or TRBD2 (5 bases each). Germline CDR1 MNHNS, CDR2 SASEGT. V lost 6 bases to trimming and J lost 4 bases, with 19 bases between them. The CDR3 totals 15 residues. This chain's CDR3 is CASRNFMRGLYEQYF. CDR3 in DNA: TGTGCCAGCAGGAACTTTATGAGGGGTCTTTACGAGCAGTACTTC.

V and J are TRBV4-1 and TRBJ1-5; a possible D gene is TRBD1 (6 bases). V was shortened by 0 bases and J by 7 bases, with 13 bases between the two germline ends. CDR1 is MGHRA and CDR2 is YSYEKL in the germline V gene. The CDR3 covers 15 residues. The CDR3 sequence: CASSQDDRRGQPQHF. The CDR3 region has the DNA TGCGCCAGCAGCCAAGACGACAGGCGGGGCCAGCCCCAGCATTTT.

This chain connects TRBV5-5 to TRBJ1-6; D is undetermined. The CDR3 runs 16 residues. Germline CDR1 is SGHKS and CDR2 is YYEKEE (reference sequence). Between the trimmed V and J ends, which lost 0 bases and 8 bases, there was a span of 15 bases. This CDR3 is CASSLDPAVGYSPLHF. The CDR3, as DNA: TGTGCCAGCAGCTTGGATCCGGCGGTAGGCTATTCACCCCTCCACTTT.

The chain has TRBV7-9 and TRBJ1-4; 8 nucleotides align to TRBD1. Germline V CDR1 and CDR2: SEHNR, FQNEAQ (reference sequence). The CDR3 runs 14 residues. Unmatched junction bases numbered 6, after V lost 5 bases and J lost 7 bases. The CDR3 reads CASSNSGGGEKLFF. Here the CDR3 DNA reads TGTGCCAGCAGCAACTCAGGGGGCGGTGAAAAACTGTTTTTT.

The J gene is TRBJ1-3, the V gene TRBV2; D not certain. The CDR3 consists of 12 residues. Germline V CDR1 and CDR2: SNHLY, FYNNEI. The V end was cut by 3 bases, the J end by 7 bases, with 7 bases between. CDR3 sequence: CASSDGRNTIYF. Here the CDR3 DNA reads TGTGCCAGCAGTGACGGTCGGAACACCATATATTTT. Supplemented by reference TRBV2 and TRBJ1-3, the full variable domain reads EPEVTQTPSHQVTQMGQEVILRCVPISNHLYFYWYRQILGQKVEFLVSFYNNEISEKSEIFDDQFSVERPDGSNFTLKIRSTKLEDSAMYFCASSDGRNTIYFGEGSWLTVV.

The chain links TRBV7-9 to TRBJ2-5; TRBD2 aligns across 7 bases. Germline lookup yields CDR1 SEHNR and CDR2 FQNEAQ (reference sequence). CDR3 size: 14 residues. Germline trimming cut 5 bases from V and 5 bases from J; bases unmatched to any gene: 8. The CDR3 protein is CASSPISGVETQYF. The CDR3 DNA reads TGTGCCAGCAGCCCTATAAGCGGGGTGGAGACCCAGTACTTC.

For the CDR3, the DNA is TGTGCCAGCAGCCGAGACAGGGGTGTCCCCGAGCAGTACTTC. This gives the protein CASSRDRGVPEQYF. V usage is TRBV7-6 and J usage is TRBJ2-7; TRBD1 matches at 8 bases. The CDR3 has 14 residues. Germline CDR1 reads SGHVS; CDR2 reads FNYEAQ. V lost 5 bases to trimming and J lost 6 bases; unmatched junction nucleotides: 9.

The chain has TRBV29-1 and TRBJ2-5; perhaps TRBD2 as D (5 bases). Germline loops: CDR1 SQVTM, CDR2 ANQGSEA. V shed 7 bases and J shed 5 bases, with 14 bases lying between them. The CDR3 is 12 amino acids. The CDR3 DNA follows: TGCAGCGCCGCCCCCGGGGAGGAGACCCAGTACTTC. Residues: CSAAPGEETQYF.

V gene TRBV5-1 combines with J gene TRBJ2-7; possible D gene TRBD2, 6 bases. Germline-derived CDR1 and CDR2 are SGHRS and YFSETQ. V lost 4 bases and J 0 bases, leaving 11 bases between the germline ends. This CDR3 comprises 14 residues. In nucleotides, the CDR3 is TGCGCCAGCAGCCCGCGGGACCTCTCCTACGAGCAGTACTTC. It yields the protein CASSPRDLSYEQYF.

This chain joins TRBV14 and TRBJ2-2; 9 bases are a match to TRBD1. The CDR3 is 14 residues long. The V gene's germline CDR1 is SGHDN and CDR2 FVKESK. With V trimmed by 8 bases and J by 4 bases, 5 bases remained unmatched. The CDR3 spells CASGTGSITGELFF. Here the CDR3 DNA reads TGTGCCAGCGGGACAGGGAGTATCACCGGGGAGCTGTTTTTT.

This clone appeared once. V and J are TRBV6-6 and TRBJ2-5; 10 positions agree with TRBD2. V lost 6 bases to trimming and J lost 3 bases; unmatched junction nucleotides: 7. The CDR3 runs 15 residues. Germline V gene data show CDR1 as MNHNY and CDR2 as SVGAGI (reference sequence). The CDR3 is CASRAAGGSKETQYF. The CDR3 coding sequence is TGTGCCAGCAGGGCAGCGGGGGGGTCTAAAGAGACCCAGTACTTC.

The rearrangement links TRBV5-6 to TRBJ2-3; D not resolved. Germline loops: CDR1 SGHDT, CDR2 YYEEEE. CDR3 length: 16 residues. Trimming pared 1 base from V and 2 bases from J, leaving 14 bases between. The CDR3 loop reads CASSLLAQSPTDTQYF. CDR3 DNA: TGTGCCAGCAGCTTGTTGGCGCAGTCCCCCACAGATACGCAGTATTTT.

As DNA, the CDR3 is TGTGCCAGCAGCATCCCTAGCGGGGGGACTACCTACAATGAGCAGTTCTTC. This gives the protein CASSIPSGGTTYNEQFF. The chain joins TRBV5-6 to TRBJ2-1; TRBD2 matches at 11 bases. The CDR3 runs 17 residues. Trimming cost V 4 bases and J 2 bases; bases outside gene matches: 8. Germline V CDR1 and CDR2: SGHDT, YYEEEE.

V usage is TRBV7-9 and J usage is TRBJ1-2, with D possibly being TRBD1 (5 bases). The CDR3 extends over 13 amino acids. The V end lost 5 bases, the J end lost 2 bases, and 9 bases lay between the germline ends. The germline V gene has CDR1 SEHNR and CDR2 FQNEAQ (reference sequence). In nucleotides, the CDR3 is TGTGCCAGCAGCAGGGACGTCAACTATGGCTACACCTTC. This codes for CASSRDVNYGYTF.